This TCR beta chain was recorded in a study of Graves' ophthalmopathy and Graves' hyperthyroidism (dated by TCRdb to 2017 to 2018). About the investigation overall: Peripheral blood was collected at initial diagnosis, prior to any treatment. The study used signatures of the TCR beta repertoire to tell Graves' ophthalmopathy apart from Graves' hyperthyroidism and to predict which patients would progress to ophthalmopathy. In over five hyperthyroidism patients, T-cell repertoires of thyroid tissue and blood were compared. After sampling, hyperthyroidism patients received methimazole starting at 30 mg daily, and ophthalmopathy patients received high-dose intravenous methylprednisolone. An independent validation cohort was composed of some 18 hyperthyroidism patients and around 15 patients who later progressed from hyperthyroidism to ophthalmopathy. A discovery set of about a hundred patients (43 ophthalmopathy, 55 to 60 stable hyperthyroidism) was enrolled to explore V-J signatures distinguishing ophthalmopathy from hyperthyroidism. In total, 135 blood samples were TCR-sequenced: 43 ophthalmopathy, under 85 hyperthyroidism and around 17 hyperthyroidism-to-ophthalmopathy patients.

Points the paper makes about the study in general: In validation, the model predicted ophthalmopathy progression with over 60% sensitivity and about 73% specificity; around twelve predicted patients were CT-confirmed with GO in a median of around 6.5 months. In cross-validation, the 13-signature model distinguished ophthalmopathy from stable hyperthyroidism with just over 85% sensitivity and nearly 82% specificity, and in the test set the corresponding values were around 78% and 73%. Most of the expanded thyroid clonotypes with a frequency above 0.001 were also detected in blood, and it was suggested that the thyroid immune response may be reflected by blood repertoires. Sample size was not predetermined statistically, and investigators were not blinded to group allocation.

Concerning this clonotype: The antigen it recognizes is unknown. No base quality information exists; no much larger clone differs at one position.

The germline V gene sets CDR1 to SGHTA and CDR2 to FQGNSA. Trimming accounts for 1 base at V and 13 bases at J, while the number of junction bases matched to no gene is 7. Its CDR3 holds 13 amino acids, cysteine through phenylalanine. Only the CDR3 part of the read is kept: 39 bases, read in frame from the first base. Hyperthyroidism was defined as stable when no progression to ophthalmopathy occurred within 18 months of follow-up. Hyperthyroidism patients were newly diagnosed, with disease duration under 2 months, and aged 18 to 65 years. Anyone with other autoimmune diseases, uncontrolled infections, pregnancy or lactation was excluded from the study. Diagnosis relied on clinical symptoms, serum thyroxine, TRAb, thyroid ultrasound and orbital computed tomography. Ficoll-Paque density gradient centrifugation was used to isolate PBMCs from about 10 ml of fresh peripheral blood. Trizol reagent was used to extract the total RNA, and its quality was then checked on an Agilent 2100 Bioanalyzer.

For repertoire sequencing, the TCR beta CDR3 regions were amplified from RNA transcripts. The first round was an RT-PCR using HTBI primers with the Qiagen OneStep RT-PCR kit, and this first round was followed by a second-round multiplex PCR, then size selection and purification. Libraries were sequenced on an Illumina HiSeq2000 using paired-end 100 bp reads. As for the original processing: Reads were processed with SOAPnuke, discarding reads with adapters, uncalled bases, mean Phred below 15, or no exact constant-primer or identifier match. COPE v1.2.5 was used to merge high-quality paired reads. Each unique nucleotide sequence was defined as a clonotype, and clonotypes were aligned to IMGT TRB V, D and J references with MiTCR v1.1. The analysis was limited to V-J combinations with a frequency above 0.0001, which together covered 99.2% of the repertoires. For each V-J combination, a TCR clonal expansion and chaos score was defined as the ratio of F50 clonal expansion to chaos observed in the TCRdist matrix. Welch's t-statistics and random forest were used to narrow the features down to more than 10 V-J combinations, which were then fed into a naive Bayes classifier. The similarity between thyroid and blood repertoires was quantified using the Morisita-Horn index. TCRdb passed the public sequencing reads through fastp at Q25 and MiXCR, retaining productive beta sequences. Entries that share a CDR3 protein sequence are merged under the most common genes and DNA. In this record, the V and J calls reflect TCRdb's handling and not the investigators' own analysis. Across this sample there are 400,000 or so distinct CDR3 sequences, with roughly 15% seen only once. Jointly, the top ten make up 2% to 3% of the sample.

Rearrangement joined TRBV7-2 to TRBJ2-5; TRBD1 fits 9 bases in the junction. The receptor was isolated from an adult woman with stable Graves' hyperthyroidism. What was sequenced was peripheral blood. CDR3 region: CASSLDRGTGWYF. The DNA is TGTGCCAGCAGCTTAGATAGGGGGACAGGGTGGTACTTC.